The TCR beta chain described here comes from a study of shared clonotypes between healthy human individuals. Only in-frame clones appear in the TCRdb table, and some are missing; sequencing was by immunoSEQ multiplex PCR. Of about 2.3 million clones listed, 85% to 95% are singletons. The CDR3 sequence is 14 residues long. The germline CDR1 and CDR2 sequences are SGHNT and YYREEE (reference sequence). Trimming cost V 7 bases and J 5 bases; bases outside gene matches: 8. Note on this clone: The antigen is undetermined.

Study results and caveats: Generation probabilities were higher for clonotypes shared across all four sorted-subset donors than for unshared ones.

The sample taken for sequencing was naive CD4+ T cells from PBMCs. Subset: CD45RA+ positively selected. The sequence was obtained from a man younger than 35 in good health. Some clones in this sample may be carry-over from other donors' samples. This chain connects TRBV5-4 to TRBJ2-5, with TRBD2 matching over 10 bases. The CDR3 loop is CASGSGTSVETQYF. For the CDR3, the DNA is TGTGCCAGCGGCTCCGGGACTAGCGTCGAGACCCAGTACTTC.